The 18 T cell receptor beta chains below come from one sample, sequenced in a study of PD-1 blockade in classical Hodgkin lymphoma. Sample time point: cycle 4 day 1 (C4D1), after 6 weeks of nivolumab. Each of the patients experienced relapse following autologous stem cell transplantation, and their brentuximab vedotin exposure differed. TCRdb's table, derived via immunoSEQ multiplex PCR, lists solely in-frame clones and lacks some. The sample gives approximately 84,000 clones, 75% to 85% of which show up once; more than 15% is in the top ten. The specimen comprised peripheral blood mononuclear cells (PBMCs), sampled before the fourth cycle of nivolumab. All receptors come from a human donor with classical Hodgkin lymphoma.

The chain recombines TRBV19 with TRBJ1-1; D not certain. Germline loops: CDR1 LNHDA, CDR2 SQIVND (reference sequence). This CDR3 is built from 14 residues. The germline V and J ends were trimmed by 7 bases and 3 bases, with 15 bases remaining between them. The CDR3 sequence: CASMGWIGHTEAFF. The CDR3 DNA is TGTGCCAGTATGGGTTGGATAGGCCACACTGAAGCTTTCTTT.

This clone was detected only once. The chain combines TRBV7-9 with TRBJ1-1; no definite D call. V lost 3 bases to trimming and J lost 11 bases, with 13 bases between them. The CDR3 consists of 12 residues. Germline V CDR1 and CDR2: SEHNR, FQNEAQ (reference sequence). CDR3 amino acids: CASSFFLGFAFF. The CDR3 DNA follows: TGTGCCAGCAGCTTCTTTCTTGGTTTTGCTTTCTTT.

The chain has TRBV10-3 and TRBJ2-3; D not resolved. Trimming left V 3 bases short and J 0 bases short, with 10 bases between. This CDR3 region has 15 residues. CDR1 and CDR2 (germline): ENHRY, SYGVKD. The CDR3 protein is CAISEIATSTDTQYF. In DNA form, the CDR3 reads TGTGCCATCAGTGAAATTGCGACTAGCACAGATACGCAGTATTTT.

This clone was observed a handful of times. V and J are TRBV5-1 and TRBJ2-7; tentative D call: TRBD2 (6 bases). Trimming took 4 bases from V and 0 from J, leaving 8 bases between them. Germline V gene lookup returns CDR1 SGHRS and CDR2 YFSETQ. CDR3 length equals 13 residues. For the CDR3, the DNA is TGCGCCAGCAGCGGGACTTCCTCCTACGAGCAGTACTTC. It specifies CASSGTSSYEQYF.

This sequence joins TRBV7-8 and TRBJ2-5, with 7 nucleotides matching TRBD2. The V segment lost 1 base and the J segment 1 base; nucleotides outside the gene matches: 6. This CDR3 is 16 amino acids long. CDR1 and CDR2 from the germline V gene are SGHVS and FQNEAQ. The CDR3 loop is CASSLGSQRGQETQYF. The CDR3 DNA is TGTGCCAGCAGCTTAGGGTCTCAGCGGGGCCAAGAGACCCAGTACTTC. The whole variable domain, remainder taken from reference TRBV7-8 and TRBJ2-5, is GAGVSQSPRYKVAKRGQDVALRCDPISGHVSLFWYQQALGQGPEFLTYFQNEAQLDKSGLPSDRFFAERPEGSVSTLKIQRTQQEDSAVYLCASSLGSQRGQETQYFGPGTRLLVL.

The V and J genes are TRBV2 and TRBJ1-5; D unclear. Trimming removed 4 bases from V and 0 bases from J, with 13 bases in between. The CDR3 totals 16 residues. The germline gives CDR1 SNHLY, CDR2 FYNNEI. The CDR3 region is CASSGGRLVSNQPQHF. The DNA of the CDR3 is TGTGCCAGCAGTGGTGGACGATTGGTTAGCAATCAGCCCCAGCATTTT.

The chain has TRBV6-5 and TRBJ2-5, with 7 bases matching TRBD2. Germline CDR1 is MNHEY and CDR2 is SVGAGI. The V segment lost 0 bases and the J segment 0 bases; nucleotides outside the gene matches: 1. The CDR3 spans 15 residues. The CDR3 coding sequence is TGTGCCAGCAGTTACTCACTAGCGCACCAAGAGACCCAGTACTTC. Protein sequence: CASSYSLAHQETQYF.

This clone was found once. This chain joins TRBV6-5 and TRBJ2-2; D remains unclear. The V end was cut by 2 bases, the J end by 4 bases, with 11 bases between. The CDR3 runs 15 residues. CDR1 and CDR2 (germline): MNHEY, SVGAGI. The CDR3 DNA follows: TGTGCCAGCAGTTACACCAGCGTGAGCACCGGGGAGCTGTTTTTT. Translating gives CASSYTSVSTGELFF.

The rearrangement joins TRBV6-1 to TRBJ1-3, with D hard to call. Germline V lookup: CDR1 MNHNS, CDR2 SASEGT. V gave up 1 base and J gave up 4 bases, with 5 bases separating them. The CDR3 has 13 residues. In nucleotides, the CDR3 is TGTGCCAGCAGTGAAGGTCAGGGAAACACCATATATTTT. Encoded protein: CASSEGQGNTIYF.

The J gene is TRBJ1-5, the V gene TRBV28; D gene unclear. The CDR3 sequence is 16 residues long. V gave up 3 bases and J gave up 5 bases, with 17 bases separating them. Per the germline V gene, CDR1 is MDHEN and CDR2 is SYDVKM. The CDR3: CASSLEVDGSHQPQHF. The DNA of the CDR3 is TGTGCCAGCAGTTTGGAGGTCGACGGGTCCCATCAGCCCCAGCATTTT.

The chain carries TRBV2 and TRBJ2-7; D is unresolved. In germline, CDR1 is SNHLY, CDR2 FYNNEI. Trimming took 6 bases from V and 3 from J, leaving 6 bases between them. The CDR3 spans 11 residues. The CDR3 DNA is TGTGCCAGCAGCGCCAGCTACGAGCAGTACTTC. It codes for CASSASYEQYF.

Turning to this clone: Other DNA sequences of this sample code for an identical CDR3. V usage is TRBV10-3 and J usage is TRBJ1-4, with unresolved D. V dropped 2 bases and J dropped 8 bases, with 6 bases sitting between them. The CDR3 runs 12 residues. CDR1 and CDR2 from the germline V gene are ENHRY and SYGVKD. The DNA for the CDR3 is TGTGCCATCAGTGAGGGCCGCGAAAAACTGTTTTTT. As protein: CAISEGREKLFF.

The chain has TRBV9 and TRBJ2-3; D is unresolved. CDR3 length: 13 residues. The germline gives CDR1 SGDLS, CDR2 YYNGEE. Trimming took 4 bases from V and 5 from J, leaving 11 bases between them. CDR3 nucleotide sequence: TGTGCCAGCAGCCCCCGCCACCGAGATACGCAGTATTTT. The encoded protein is CASSPRHRDTQYF.

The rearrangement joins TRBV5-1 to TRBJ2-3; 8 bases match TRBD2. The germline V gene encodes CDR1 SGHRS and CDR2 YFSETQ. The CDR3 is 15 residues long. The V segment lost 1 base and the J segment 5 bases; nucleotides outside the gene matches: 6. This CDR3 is CASSLRGTRGDTQYF. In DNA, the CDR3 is TGCGCCAGCAGCTTGCGTGGGACTAGAGGAGATACGCAGTATTTT. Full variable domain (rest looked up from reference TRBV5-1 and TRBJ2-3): KAGVTQTPRYLIKTRGQQVTLSCSPISGHRSVSWYQQTPGQGLQFLFEYFSETQRNKGNFPGRFSGRQFSNSRSEMNVSTLELGDSALYLCASSLRGTRGDTQYFGPGTRLTVL.

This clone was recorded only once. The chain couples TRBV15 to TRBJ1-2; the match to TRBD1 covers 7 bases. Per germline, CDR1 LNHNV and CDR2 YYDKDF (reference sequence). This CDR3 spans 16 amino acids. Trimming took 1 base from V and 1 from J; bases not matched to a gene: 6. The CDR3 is CATSRASGTVNYGYTF. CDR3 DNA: TGTGCCACCAGCAGAGCGTCCGGGACAGTTAACTATGGCTACACCTTC.

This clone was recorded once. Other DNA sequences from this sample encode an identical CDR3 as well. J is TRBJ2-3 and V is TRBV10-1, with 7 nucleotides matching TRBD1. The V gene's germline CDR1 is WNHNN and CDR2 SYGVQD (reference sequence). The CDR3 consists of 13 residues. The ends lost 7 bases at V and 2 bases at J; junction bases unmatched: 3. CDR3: CASKGTATDTQYF. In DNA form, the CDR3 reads TGCGCCAGCAAGGGGACAGCCACAGATACGCAGTATTTT.

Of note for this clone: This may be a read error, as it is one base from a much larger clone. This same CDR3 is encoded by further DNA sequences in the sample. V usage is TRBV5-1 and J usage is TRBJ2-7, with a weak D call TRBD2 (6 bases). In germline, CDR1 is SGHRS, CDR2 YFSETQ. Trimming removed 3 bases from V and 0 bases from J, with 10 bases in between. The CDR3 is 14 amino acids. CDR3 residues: CASSWGLPSYEQYF. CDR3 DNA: TGCGCCAGCAGCTGGGGACTGCCCTCCTACGAGCAGTACTTC. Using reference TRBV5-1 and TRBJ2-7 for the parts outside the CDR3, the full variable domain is KAGVTQTPRYLIKTRGQQVTLSCSPISGHRSVSWYQQTPGQGLQFLFEYFSETQRNKGNFPGRFSGRQFSNSRSEMNVSTLELGDSALYLCASSWGLPSYEQYFGPGTRLTVT.

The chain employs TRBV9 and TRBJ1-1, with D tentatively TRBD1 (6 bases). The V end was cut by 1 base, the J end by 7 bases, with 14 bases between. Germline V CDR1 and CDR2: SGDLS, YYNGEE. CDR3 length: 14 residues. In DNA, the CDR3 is TGTGCCAGCAGCGTAAGGACAGACCCTTTTGAAGCTTTCTTT. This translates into CASSVRTDPFEAFF.